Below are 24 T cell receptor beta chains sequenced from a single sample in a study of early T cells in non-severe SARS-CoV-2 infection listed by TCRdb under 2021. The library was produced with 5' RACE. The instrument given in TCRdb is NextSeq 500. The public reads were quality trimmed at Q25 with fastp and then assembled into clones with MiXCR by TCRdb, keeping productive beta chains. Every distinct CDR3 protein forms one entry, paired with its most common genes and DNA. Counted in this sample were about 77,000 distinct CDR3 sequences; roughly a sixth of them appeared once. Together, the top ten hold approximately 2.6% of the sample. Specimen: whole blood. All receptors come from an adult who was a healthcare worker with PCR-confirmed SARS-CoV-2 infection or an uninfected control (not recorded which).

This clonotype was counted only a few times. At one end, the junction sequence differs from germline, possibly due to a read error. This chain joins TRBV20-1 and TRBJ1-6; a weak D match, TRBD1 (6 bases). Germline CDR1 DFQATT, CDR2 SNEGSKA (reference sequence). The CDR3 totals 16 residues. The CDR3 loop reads CSASENRASYNSPLHF. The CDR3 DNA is TGCAGTGCTAGCGAAAACAGGGCCTCCTATAATTCACCCCTCCATTTT.

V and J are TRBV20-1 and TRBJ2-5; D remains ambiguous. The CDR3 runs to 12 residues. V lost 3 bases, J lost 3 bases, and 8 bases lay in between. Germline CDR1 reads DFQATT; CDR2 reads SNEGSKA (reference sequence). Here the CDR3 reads CSARPSKETQYF. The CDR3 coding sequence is TGCAGTGCTAGGCCCAGCAAAGAGACCCAGTACTTC.

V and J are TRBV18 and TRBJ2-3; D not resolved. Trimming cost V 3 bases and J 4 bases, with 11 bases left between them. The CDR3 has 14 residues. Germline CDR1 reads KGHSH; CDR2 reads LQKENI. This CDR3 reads CASSPVTSPDTQYF. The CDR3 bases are TGTGCCAGCTCACCCGTTACCAGCCCAGATACGCAGTATTTT.

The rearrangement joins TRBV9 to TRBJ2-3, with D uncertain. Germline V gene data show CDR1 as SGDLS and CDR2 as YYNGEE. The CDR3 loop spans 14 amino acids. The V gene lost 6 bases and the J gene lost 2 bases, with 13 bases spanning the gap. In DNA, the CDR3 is TGTGCCAGCACCAGAACCCTTTCCACAGATACGCAGTATTTT. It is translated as CASTRTLSTDTQYF. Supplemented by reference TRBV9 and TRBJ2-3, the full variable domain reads DSGVTQTPKHLITATGQRVTLRCSPRSGDLSVYWYQQSLDQGLQFLIQYYNGEERAKGNILERFSAQQFPDLHSELNLSSLELGDSALYFCASTRTLSTDTQYFGPGTRLTVL.

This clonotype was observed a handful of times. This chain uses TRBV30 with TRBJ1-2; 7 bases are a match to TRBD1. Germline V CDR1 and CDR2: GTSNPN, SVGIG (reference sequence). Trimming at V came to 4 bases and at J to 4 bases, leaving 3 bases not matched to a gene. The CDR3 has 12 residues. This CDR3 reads CAWTPGGYGYTF. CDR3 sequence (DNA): TGTGCCTGGACCCCAGGGGGCTATGGCTACACCTTC.

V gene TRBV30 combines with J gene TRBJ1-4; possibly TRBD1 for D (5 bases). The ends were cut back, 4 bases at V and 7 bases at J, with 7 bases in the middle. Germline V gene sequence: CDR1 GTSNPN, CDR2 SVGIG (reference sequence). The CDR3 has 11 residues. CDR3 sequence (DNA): TGTGCCTGGAAGGGGTTTGAAAAACTGTTTTTT. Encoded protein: CAWKGFEKLFF.

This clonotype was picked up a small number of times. The CDR3 nucleotides are TGTGCCACCAGTGATCCTGGTATGGGAGCAGATACGCAGTATTTT. Its translation: CATSDPGMGADTQYF. The chain carries TRBV24-1 and TRBJ2-3; TRBD2 might be the D (5 bases). Trimming stripped 3 bases from V and 4 bases from J, with 13 bases between. Germline V lookup: CDR1 KGHDR, CDR2 SFDVKD. This CDR3 has 15 residues.

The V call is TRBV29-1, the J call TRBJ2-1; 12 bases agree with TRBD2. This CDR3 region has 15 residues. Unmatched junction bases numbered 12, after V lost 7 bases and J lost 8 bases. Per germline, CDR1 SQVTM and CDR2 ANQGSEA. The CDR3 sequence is CSASGRLAGGDEQFF. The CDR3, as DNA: TGCAGCGCATCGGGACGTCTAGCGGGAGGGGATGAGCAGTTCTTC.

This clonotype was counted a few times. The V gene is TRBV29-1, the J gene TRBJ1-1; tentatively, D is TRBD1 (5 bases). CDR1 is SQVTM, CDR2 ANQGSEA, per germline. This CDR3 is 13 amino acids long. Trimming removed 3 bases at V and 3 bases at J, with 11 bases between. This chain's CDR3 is CSVDDGGYTEAFF. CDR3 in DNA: TGCAGCGTTGACGACGGGGGATACACTGAAGCTTTCTTT.

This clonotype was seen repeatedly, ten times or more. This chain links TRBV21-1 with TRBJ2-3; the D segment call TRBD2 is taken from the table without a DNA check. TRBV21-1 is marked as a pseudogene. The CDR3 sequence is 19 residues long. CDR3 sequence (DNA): TGTGCCAGCAGCAATGAGGGACGAGCGCGGGGGGGCCGCACAGATACGCAGTATTTT. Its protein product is CASSNEGRARGGRTDTQYF.

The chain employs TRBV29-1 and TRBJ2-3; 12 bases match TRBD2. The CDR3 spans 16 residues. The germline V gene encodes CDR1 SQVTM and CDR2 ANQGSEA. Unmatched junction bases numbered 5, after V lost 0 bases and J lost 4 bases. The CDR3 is CSVEDARLAGADTQYF. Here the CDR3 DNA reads TGCAGCGTTGAAGATGCTAGACTAGCGGGAGCAGATACGCAGTATTTT.

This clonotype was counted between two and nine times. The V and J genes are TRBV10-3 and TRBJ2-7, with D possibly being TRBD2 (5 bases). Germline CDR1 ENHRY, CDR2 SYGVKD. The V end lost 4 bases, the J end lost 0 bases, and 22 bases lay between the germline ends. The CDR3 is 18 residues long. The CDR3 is CAISGSPAGRSSSYEQYF. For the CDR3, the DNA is TGTGCCATCAGTGGCTCCCCGGCGGGCCGCTCAAGCTCCTACGAGCAGTACTTC.

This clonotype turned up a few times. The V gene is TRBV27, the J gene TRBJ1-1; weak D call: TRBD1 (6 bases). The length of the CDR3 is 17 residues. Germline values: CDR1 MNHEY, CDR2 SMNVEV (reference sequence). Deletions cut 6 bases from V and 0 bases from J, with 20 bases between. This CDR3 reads CASRTRTDTRMNTEAFF. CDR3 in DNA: TGTGCCAGCAGGACGCGGACAGACACCCGAATGAACACTGAAGCTTTCTTT.

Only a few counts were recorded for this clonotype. The CDR3 DNA reads TGTGCCAGCAGTCCCCGGTTTAGGGGCCTCATAGGGGAGCTGTTTTTT. It specifies CASSPRFRGLIGELFF. V is TRBV6-5 and J is TRBJ2-2, with D maybe TRBD1 (5 bases). This CDR3 has 16 residues. Germline V gene data show CDR1 as MNHEY and CDR2 as SVGAGI. The V end was cut by 5 bases, the J end by 8 bases, with 21 bases between.

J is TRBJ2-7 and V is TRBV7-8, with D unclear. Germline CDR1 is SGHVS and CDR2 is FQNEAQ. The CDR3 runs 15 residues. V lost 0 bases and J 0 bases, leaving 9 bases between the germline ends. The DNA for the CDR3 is TGTGCCAGCAGCTTAGCCCGTCAATCCTCCTACGAGCAGTACTTC. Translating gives CASSLARQSSYEQYF.

CDR3 region: CASSLGAVAKNIQYF. The DNA of the CDR3 is TGCGCCAGCAGCTTGGGAGCGGTAGCCAAAAACATTCAGTACTTC. The chain couples TRBV5-1 to TRBJ2-4, with a possible D match to TRBD2 (5 bases). The length of the CDR3 is 15 residues. From germline, CDR1 is SGHRS and CDR2 YFSETQ. Trimming took 0 bases from V and 0 from J, leaving 7 bases between them.

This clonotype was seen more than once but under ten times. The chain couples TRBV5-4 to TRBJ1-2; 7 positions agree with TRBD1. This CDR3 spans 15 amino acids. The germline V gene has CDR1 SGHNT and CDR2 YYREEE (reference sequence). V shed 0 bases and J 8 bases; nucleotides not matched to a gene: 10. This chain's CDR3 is CASSLDPTGTGGYTF. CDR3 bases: TGTGCCAGCAGCTTGGACCCGACAGGGACTGGGGGCTACACCTTC.

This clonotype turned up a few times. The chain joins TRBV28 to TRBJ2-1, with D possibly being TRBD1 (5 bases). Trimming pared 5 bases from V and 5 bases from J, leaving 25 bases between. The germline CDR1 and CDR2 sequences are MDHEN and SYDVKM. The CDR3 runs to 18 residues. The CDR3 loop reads CASSPSRPGKGNDNEQFF. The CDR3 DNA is TGTGCCAGCAGTCCCTCCAGACCAGGGAAAGGAAATGACAATGAGCAGTTCTTC. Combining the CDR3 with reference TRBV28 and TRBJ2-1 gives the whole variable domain DVKVTQSSRYLVKRTGEKVFLECVQDMDHENMFWYRQDPGLGLRLIYFSYDVKMKEKGDIPEGYSVSREKKERFSLILESASTNQTSMYLCASSPSRPGKGNDNEQFFGPGTRLTVL.

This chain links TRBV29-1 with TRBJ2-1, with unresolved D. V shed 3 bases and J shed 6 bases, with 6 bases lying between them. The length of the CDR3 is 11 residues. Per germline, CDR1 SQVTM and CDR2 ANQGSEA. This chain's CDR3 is CSVEGGNEQFF. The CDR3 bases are TGCAGCGTTGAGGGCGGCAATGAGCAGTTCTTC.

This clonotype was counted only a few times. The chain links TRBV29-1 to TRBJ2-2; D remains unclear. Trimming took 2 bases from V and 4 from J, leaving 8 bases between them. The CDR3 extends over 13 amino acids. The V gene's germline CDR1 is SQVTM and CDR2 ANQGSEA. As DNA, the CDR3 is TGCAGCGTTGAAAGCTGGGTCACCGGGGAGCTGTTTTTT. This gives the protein CSVESWVTGELFF.

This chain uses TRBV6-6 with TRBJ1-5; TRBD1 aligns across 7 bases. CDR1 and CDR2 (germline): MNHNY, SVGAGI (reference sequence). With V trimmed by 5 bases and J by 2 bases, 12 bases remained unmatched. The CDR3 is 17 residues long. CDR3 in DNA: TGTGCCAGCAGTCACGGCCTAACAGGGGCCCGCAATCAGCCCCAGCATTTT. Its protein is CASSHGLTGARNQPQHF.

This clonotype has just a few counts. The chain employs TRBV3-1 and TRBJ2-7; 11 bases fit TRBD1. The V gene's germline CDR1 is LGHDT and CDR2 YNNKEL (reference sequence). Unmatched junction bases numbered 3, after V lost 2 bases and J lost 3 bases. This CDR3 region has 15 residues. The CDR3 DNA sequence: TGTGCCAGCAGCCAACTCGGGACAGGGGGCTACGAGCAGTACTTC. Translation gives CASSQLGTGGYEQYF.

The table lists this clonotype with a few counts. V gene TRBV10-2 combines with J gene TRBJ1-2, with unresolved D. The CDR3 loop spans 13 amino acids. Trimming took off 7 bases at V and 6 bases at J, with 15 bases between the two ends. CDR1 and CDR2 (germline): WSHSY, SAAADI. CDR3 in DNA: TGCGCCAGCACCTTAAGGACGGGAGATGGCTACACCTTC. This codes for CASTLRTGDGYTF.

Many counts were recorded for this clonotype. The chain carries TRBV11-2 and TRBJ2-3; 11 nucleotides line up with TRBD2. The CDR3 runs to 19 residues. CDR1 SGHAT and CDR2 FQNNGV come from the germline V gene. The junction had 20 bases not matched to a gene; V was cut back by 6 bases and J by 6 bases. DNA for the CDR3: TGTGCCAGCAGACTCAGCCCGGGACTAGCGGATGGGGCCCACGATACGCAGTATTTT. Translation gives CASRLSPGLADGAHDTQYF.